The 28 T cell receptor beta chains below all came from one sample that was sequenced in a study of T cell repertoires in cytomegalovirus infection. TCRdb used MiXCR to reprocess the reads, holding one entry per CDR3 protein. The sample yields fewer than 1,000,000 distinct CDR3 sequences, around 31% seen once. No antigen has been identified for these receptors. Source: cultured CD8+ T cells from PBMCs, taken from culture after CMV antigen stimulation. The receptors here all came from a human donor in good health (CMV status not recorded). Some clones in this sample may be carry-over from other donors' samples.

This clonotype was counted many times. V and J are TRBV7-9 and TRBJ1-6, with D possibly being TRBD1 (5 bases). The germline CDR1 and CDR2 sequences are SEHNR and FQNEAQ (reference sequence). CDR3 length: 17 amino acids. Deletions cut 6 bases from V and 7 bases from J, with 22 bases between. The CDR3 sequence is CASSLPGLLDPNSPLHF. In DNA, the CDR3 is TGTGCCAGCAGTTTACCGGGACTCCTCGACCCCAATTCACCCCTCCACTTT. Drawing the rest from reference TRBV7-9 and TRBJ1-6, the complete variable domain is DTGVSQNPRHKITKRGQNVTFRCDPISEHNRLYWYRQTLGQGPEFLTYFQNEAQLEKSRLLSDRFSAERPKGSFSTLEIQRTEQGDSAMYLCASSLPGLLDPNSPLHFGNGTRLTVT.

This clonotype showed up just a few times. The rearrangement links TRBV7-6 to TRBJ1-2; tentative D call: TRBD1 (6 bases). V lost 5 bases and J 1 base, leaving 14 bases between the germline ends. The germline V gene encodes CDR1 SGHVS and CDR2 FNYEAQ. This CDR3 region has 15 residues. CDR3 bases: TGTGCCAGCAGCCCCACTTTGGGACATAACTATGGCTACACCTTC. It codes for CASSPTLGHNYGYTF.

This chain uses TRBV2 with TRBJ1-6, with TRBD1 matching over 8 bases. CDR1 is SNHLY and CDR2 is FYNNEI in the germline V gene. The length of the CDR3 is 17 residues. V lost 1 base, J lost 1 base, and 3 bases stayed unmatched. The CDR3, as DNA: TGTGCCAGCAGTGAAGGGCAGGGGGCTTCCTATAATTCACCCCTCCACTTT. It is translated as CASSEGQGASYNSPLHF.

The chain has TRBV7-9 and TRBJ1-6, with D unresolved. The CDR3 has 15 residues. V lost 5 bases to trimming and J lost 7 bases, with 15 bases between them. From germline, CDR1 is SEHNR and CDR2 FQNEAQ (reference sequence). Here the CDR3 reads CASSAQPMGNSPLHF. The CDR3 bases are TGTGCCAGCAGCGCCCAGCCCATGGGGAATTCACCCCTCCACTTT. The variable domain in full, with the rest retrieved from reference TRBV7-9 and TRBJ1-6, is DTGVSQNPRHKITKRGQNVTFRCDPISEHNRLYWYRQTLGQGPEFLTYFQNEAQLEKSRLLSDRFSAERPKGSFSTLEIQRTEQGDSAMYLCASSAQPMGNSPLHFGNGTRLTVT.

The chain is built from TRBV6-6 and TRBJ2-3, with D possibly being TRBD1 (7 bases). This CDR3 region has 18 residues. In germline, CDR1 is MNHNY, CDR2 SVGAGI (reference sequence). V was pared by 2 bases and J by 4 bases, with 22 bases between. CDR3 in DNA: TGTGCCAGCAGTTACGAGAGGAGGGGTGGACAGGAGGCAGATACGCAGTATTTT. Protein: CASSYERRGGQEADTQYF.

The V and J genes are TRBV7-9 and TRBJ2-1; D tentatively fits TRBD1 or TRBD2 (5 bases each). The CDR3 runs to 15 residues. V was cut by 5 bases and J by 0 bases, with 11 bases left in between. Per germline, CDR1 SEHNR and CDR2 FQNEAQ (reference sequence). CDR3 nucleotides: TGTGCCAGCAGCCCTAAGGGGAGCTCCTACAATGAGCAGTTCTTC. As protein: CASSPKGSSYNEQFF.

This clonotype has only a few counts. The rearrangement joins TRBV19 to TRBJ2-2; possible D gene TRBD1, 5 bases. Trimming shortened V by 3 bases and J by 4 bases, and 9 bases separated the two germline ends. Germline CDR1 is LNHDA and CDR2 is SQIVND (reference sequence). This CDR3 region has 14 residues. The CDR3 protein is CASSIPGITGELFF. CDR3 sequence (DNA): TGTGCCAGTAGTATTCCAGGGATCACCGGGGAGCTGTTTTTT.

The CDR3 DNA is TGTGCCAGCAGTTTATCACCTAACTACAATGAGCAGTTCTTC. Translation: CASSLSPNYNEQFF. The rearrangement uses TRBV27 and TRBJ2-1, with D uncertain. The germline V and J ends were trimmed by 0 bases and 3 bases, with 6 bases remaining between them. Germline-derived CDR1 and CDR2 are MNHEY and SMNVEV (reference sequence). The CDR3 is made up of 14 amino acids.

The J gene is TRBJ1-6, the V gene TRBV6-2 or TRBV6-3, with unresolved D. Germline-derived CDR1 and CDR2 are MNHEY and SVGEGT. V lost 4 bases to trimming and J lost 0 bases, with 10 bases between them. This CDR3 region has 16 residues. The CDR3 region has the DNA TGTGCCAGCAGTTCGACTAGGAGCTCCTATAATTCACCCCTCCACTTT. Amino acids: CASSSTRSSYNSPLHF.

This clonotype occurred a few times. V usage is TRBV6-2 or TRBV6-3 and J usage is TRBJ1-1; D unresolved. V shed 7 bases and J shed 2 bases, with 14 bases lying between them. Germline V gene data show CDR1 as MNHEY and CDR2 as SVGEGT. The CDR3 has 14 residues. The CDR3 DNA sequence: TGTGCCAGCACCCCGATGTGGGGAAACACTGAAGCTTTCTTT. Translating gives CASTPMWGNTEAFF.

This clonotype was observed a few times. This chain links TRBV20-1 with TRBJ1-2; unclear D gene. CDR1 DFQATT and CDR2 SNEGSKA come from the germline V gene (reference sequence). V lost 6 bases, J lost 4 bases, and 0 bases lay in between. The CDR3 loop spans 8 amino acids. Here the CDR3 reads CSAYGYTF. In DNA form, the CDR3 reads TGCAGTGCCTATGGCTACACCTTC.

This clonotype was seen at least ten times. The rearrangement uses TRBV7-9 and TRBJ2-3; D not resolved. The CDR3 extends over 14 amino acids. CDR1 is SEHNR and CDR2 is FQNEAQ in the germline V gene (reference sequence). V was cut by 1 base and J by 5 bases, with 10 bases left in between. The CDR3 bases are TGTGCCAGCAGCTTAGAGGCAGCGAGAGATACGCAGTATTTT. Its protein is CASSLEAARDTQYF.

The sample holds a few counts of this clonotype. CDR3 loop: CSARAQGRSQRVVHEQYF. The CDR3 nucleotides are TGCAGTGCTAGAGCCCAGGGGCGTAGCCAACGTGTAGTCCACGAGCAGTACTTC. The gene calls are TRBV20-1 and TRBJ2-7; a weak D match, TRBD1 (6 bases). V lost 1 base and J 5 bases, leaving 27 bases between the germline ends. CDR3 length equals 18 residues. Germline V gene lookup returns CDR1 DFQATT and CDR2 SNEGSKA (reference sequence).

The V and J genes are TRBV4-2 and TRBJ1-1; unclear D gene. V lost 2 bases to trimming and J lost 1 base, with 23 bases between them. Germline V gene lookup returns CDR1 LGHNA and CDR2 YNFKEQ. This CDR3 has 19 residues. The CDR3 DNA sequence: TGTGCCAGCAGCCAAACTTTGACCCTCCACGGGATGGCGAACACTGAAGCTTTCTTT. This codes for CASSQTLTLHGMANTEAFF.

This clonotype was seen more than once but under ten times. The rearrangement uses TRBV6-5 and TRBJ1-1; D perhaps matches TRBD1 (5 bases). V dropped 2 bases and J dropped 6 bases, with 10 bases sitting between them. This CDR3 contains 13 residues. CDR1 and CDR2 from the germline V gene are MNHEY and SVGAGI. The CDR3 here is CASSYGATAEAFF. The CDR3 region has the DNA TGTGCCAGCAGTTACGGGGCTACGGCTGAAGCTTTCTTT.

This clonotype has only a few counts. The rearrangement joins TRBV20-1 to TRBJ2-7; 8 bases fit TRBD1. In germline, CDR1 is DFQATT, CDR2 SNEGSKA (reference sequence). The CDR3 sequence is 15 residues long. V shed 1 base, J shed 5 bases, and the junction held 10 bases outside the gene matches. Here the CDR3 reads CSARVRGQGTDEQYV. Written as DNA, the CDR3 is TGCAGTGCTAGAGTCAGAGGACAGGGCACCGACGAGCAGTACGTC.

CDR3 sequence: CASSFLDGVPSNQPQHF. Written as DNA, the CDR3 is TGTGCCAGCAGTTTCCTCGACGGGGTCCCGAGCAATCAGCCCCAGCATTTT. This chain connects TRBV6-6 to TRBJ1-5; D gene ambiguous. V lost 4 bases to trimming and J lost 1 base, with 17 bases between them. There are 17 residues in the CDR3. Looked up from germline, CDR1 is MNHNY and CDR2 is SVGAGI (reference sequence).

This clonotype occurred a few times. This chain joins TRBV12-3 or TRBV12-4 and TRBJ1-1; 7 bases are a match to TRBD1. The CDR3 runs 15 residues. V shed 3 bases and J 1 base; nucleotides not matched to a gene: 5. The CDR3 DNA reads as TGTGCCAGCAGTTTTGGTCGACAGGGGAACACTGAAGCTTTCTTT. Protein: CASSFGRQGNTEAFF.

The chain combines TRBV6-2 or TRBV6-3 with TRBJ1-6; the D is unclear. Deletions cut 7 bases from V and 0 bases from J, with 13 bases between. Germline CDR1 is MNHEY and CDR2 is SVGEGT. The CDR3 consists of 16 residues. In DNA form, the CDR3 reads TGTGCCAGCACCGACAATTTGAGCTCCTATAATTCACCCCTCCACTTT. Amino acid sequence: CASTDNLSSYNSPLHF.

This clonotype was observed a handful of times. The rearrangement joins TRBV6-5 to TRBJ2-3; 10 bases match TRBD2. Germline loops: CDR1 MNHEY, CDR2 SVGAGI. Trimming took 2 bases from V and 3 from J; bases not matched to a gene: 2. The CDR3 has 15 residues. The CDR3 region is CASSYATSGTDTQYF. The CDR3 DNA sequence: TGTGCCAGCAGTTACGCGACTAGCGGGACAGATACGCAGTATTTT.

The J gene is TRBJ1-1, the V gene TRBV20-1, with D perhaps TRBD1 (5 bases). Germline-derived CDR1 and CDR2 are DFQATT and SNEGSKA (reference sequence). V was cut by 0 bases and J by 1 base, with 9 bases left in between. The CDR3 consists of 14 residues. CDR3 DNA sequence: TGCAGTGCTAGAGACGACAGAAAGAACACTGAAGCTTTCTTT. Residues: CSARDDRKNTEAFF.

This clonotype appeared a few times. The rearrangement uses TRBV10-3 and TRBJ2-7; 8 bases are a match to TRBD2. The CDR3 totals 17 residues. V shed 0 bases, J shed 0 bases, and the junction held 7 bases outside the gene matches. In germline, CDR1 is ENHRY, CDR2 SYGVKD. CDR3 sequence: CAISESFSRGGSYEQYV. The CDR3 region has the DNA TGTGCCATCAGTGAGTCATTTAGTCGGGGGGGCTCCTACGAGCAGTACGTC.

DNA for the CDR3: TGTGCCACCGCTAGCGGGGGGCGCACCGGGGAGCTGTTTTTT. Protein sequence: CATASGGRTGELFF. The chain links TRBV10-3 to TRBJ2-2, with 11 bases lining up with TRBD2. J was trimmed by 4 bases and V by 10 bases; bases with no gene match: 5. CDR3 length equals 14 residues. Germline V gives CDR1 ENHRY, CDR2 SYGVKD.

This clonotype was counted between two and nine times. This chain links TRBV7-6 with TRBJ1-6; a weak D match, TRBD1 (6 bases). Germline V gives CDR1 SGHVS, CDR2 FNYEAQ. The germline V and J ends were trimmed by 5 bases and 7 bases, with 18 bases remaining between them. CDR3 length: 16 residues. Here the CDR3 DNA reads TGTGCCAGCAGCCTAGACTTCCAGGGGCACAATTCACCCCTCCACTTT. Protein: CASSLDFQGHNSPLHF.

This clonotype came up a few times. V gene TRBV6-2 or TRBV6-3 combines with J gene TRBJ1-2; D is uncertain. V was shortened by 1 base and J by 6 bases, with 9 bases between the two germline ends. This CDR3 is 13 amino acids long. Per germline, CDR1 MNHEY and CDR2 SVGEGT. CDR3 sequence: CASSYYGEDGYTF. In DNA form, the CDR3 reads TGTGCCAGCAGTTACTATGGGGAGGATGGCTACACCTTC.

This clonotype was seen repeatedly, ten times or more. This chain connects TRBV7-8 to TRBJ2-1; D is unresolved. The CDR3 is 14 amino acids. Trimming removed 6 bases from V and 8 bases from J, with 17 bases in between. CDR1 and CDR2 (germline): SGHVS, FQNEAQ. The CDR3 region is CASRFLSPFDEQFF. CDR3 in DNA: TGTGCCAGCAGATTCTTGAGCCCATTTGATGAGCAGTTCTTC.

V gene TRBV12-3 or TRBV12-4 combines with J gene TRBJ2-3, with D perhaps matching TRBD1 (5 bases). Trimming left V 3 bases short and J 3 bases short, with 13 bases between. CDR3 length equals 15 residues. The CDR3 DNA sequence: TGTGCCAGCAGTTTTCAGGAACAGGTTACAGATACGCAGTATTTT. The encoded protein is CASSFQEQVTDTQYF.

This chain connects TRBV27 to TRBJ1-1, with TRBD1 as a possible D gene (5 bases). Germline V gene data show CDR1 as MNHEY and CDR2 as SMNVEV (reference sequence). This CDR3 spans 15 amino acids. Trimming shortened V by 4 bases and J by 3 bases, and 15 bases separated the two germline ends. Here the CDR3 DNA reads TGTGCCAGCAGTTCTATCGGGGGTGGTGACACTGAAGCTTTCTTT. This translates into CASSSIGGGDTEAFF.